Below, 6 T cell receptor beta chains from the same sample are listed, as sequenced in a study of identifying expanded T cells in peripheral blood. Profiled with immunoSEQ multiplex PCR; TCRdb holds only in-frame clones, not every one. The data show about 90,000 clones, around 90% seen once. Sequencing was done on a sample of blood. The receptor set was obtained from a person between 18 and 69 years old in good health.

The chain recombines TRBV2 with TRBJ2-6; D is possibly TRBD2 (5 bases). V was pared by 1 base and J by 0 bases, with 10 bases between. The germline V gene has CDR1 SNHLY and CDR2 FYNNEI. The CDR3 extends over 17 amino acids. The CDR3 nucleotides read TGTGCCAGCAGTGAAGGCGGACTTCTCTCTGGGGCCAACGTCCTGACTTTC. It specifies CASSEGGLLSGANVLTF. Full variable domain (missing parts from reference TRBV2 and TRBJ2-6): EPEVTQTPSHQVTQMGQEVILRCVPISNHLYFYWYRQILGQKVEFLVSFYNNEISEKSEIFDDQFSVERPDGSNFTLKIRSTKLEDSAMYFCASSEGGLLSGANVLTFGAGSRLTVL.

V usage is TRBV6-6 and J usage is TRBJ1-6; D possibly corresponds to TRBD1 (6 bases). The CDR3 is 13 amino acids. The germline V and J ends were trimmed by 6 bases and 14 bases, with 17 bases remaining between them. Germline-derived CDR1 and CDR2 are MNHNY and SVGAGI (reference sequence). CDR3 sequence reads: CASSRLQGESLHF. The CDR3 bases are TGTGCCAGCAGCAGATTACAGGGAGAGTCCCTCCACTTT.

The V gene is TRBV5-5, the J gene TRBJ1-5; TRBD1 might be the D (6 bases). V was trimmed by 2 bases and J by 0 bases, leaving 18 bases between them. The CDR3 runs to 18 residues. The germline V gene encodes CDR1 SGHKS and CDR2 YYEKEE (reference sequence). CDR3 sequence reads: CASSLIPSGAYSNQPQHF. Here the CDR3 DNA reads TGTGCCAGCAGCTTAATACCGTCAGGGGCCTATAGCAATCAGCCCCAGCATTTT.

The CDR3 nucleotides read TGTGCCTGGAGTGTACAATTCGGGCCCGTAACCGGGGAGCTGTTTTTT. This sequence encodes CAWSVQFGPVTGELFF. V gene TRBV30 combines with J gene TRBJ2-2; D gene ambiguous. The V end lost 0 bases, the J end lost 5 bases, and 16 bases lay between the germline ends. The CDR3 spans 16 residues. CDR1 and CDR2 from the germline V gene are GTSNPN and SVGIG (reference sequence).

The chain combines TRBV18 with TRBJ1-2; 8 bases fit TRBD1. The CDR3 covers 15 residues. The germline gives CDR1 KGHSH, CDR2 LQKENI. The junction had 13 bases not matched to a gene; V was cut back by 9 bases and J by 4 bases. The CDR3 loop reads CASLDRENLGYGYTF. The CDR3 region has the DNA TGTGCCAGTTTGGACAGGGAAAATCTCGGCTATGGCTACACCTTC.

The chain couples TRBV5-4 to TRBJ2-2; D call uncertain. This CDR3 has 16 amino acids. The V and J ends lost 4 bases and 5 bases respectively, with 18 bases between them. CDR1 and CDR2 (germline): SGHNT, YYREEE (reference sequence). CDR3 residues: CASSPPPQDWTGELFF. CDR3 nucleotides: TGTGCCAGCAGCCCGCCGCCGCAGGATTGGACCGGGGAGCTGTTTTTT.